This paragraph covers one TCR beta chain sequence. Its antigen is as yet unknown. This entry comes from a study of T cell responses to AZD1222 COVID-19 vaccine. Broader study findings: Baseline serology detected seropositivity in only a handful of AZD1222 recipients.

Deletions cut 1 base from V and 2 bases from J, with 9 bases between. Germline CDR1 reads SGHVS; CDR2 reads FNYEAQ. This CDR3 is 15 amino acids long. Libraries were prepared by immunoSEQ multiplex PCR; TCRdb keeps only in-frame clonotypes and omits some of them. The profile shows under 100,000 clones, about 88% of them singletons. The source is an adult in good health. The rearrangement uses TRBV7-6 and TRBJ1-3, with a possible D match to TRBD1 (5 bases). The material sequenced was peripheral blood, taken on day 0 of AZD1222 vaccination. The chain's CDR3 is CASSLDRSPGNTIYF. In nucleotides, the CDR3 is TGTGCCAGCAGCTTAGACAGGTCGCCTGGAAACACCATATATTTT.